The rows below give T cell receptor beta chains drawn from one sample of a study of CD8 T cells in Susac syndrome. In TCRdb, the immunoSEQ multiplex PCR reads were re-called with MiXCR into one record per CDR3 protein. The sample lists about 76,000 distinct CDR3 sequences, 75% to 95% seen once, with under 0.65% in the top ten. The sequencing sample was made of CD8+ T cells from PBMCs. These receptors came from a human donor with multiple sclerosis. The CDR3 runs from the conserved cysteine through the conserved F or W. A D gene is named only where the DNA matches it firmly. Size tells how often a clone was seen (once, few, many) or the class of an expanded clone, and some rows leave it out.

clone size	J gene	V gene	D gene	CDR3 DNA	CDR3 protein
.	TRBJ1-1	TRBV12-3/TRBV12-4	.	TGTGCCAGCAGTTTAAATTCGGACAGAAACACTGAAGCTTTCTTT	CASSLNSDRNTEAFF
.	TRBJ2-3	TRBV24-1	.	TGTGCCACACAGTGGGCAGATACGCAGTATTTT	CATQWADTQYF
.	TRBJ2-7	TRBV6-8	TRBD1	TGTGCCAGCAGCTTAAATTTGAAAGGACAGGGGGCCCACGAGCAGTACTTC	CASSLNLKGQGAHEQYF
.	TRBJ2-1	TRBV28	.	TGTGCCAGCAGTTTATTGGGGGCGAATGAGCAGTTCTTC	CASSLLGANEQFF
.	TRBJ2-5	TRBV7-8	TRBD2	TGTGCCAGCAGCCATGGACTAGCGGGGGTTTCGTACCAAGAGACCCAGTACTTC	CASSHGLAGVSYQETQYF
.	TRBJ2-1	TRBV30	.	TGTGCCTGGAGCAGGGGGGTCAGAGGACTTGACAATGAGCAGTTCTTC	CAWSRGVRGLDNEQFF
.	TRBJ2-7	TRBV27	TRBD1	TGTGCCAGCAGTTTATCTCAGACAGGGACCTACGAGCAGTACTTC	CASSLSQTGTYEQYF
.	TRBJ2-1	TRBV3-1	TRBD1	TGTGCCAGCAGCCCGGACAGGTGGTACAATGAGCAGTTCTTC	CASSPDRWYNEQFF
.	TRBJ1-3	TRBV3-1	.	TGTGCCAGCAGCCCCCTTGGAGCGGGAGCTGGAAACACCATATATTTT	CASSPLGAGAGNTIYF
.	TRBJ2-3	TRBV6-4	TRBD2	TGTGCCAGCAGTGCCATAGCGGGTAGCACAGATACGCAGTATTTT	CASSAIAGSTDTQYF
.	TRBJ2-3	TRBV9	TRBD1	TGTGCCAGCAGCGTAGGGACAGGGGAAGGCCTCACAGATACGCAGTATTTT	CASSVGTGEGLTDTQYF
once	TRBJ1-2	TRBV7-9	TRBD1	TGTGCCAGCAGCTTAGCGAACAGGGGCTTCGAGGGCTACACCTTC	CASSLANRGFEGYTF
.	TRBJ1-1	TRBV24-1	.	TGTGCCACCAGTGATTCCCACCACATTGGGGCTGAAGCTTTCTTT	CATSDSHHIGAEAFF
.	TRBJ2-7	TRBV3-1	.	TGTGCCAGCAGCCCTGCCTCCTACGAGCAGTACTTC	CASSPASYEQYF
.	TRBJ2-3	TRBV6-5	.	TGTGCCAGCCGGGACTCGCATGCAGCGCAGTATTTT	CASRDSHAAQYF
once	TRBJ2-1	TRBV9	TRBD1	TGTGCCAGCAGCGAGGGACAGGGGCTCTACAATGAGCAGTTCTTC	CASSEGQGLYNEQFF
.	TRBJ1-5	TRBV20-1	.	TGCAGTGCTATGGACTATAGCAATCAGCCCCAGCATTTT	CSAMDYSNQPQHF
.	TRBJ1-1	TRBV30	.	TGTGCCTGGAGGTCTTTCCGTAGGGAGGGTATGAACACTGAAGCTTTCTTT	CAWRSFRREGMNTEAFF
.	TRBJ2-1	TRBV10-2	.	TGCGCCAGCACGATGGCACAGAATACCTACAATGAGCAGTTCTTC	CASTMAQNTYNEQFF
few	TRBJ2-5	TRBV7-2	.	TGTGCCAGCAGCCTCGAACAACAAGAGACCCAGTACTTC	CASSLEQQETQYF
once	TRBJ2-1	TRBV20-1	.	TGCAGTGCTAGGGTAGACACGGAGCAGTTCTTC	CSARVDTEQFF
.	TRBJ2-7	TRBV28	TRBD1	TGTGCCAGCAGTTGGTGGGGACAGGGTGACTACGAGCAGTACTTC	CASSWWGQGDYEQYF
.	TRBJ2-7	TRBV10-3	TRBD1	TGTGCCATCAGGGCCCCGGGACAGGGGGCGAGTTTTTCCTACGAGCAGTACTTC	CAIRAPGQGASFSYEQYF
.	TRBJ2-1	TRBV7-9	.	TGTGCCAGCAGCGCTGTCCCCGTCGGGGAGCAGTTCTTC	CASSAVPVGEQFF
.	TRBJ1-2	TRBV30	.	TGTGCCTGGAGTTCGGATGGGGCGGCTGGCTACACCTTC	CAWSSDGAAGYTF
.	TRBJ1-4	TRBV2	TRBD1	TGTGCCATCCTCCGGACAGGGAATGAAAAACTGTTTTTT	CAILRTGNEKLFF